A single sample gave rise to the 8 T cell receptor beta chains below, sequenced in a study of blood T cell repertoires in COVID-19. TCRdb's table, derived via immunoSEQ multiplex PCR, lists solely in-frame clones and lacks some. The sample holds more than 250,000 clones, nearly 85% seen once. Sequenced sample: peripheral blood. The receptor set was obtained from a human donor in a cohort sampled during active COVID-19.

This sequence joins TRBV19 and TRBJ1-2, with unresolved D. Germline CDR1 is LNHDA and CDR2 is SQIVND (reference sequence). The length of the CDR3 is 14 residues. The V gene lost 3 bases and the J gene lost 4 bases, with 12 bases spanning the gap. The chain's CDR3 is CASSMPAGGYGYTF. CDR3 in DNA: TGTGCCAGTAGTATGCCGGCAGGAGGCTATGGCTACACCTTC.

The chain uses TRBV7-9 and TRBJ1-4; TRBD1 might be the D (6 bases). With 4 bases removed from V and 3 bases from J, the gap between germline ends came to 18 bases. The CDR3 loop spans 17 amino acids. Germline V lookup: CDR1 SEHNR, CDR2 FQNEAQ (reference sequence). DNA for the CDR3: TGTGCCAGCAGCTCGCCGGGCGGGGGCGCGGCTAATGAAAAACTGTTTTTT. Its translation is CASSSPGGGAANEKLFF.

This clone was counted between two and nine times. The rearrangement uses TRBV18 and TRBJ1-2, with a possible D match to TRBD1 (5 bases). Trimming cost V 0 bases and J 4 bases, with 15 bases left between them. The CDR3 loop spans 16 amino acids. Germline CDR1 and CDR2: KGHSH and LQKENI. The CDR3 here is CASSPPNTGLFYGYTF. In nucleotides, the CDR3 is TGTGCCAGCTCACCACCAAACACAGGATTATTCTATGGCTACACCTTC.

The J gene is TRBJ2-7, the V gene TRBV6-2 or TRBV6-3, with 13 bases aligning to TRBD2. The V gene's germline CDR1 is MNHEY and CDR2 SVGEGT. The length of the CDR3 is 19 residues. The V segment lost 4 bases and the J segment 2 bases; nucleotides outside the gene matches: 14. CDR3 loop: CASSLSLFRGTSGTYEQYF. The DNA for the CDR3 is TGTGCCAGCAGTTTGTCTCTTTTTAGAGGGACTAGCGGGACCTACGAGCAGTACTTC.

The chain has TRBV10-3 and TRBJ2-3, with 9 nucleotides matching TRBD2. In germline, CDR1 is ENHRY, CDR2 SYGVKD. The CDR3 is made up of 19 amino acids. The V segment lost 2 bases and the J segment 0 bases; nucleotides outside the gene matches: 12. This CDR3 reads CAISEGEPSGASSTDTQYF. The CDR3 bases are TGTGCCATCAGTGAGGGCGAGCCTAGCGGGGCCTCAAGCACAGATACGCAGTATTTT.

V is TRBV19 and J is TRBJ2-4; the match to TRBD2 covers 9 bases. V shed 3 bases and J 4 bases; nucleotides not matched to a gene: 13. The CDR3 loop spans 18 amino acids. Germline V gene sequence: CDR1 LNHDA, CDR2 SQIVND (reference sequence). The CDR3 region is CASSIFLAGAMQKNIQYF. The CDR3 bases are TGTGCCAGTAGTATTTTTTTAGCGGGAGCTATGCAAAAAAACATTCAGTACTTC.

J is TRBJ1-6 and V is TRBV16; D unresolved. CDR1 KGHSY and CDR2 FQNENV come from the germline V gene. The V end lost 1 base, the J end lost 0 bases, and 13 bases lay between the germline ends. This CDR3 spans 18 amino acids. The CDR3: CASSQWAGSSSYNSPLHF. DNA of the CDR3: TGTGCCAGCAGCCAATGGGCAGGATCGAGCTCCTATAATTCACCCCTCCACTTT.

This CDR3 is CATSSGTGYEQYF. The CDR3 region has the DNA TGTGCCACCAGCTCAGGAACAGGATACGAGCAGTACTTC. This rearrangement joins TRBV15 to TRBJ2-7, with TRBD1 as a possible D gene (5 bases). Trimming took 5 bases from V and 4 from J, leaving 12 bases between them. The germline CDR1 and CDR2 sequences are LNHNV and YYDKDF (reference sequence). The CDR3 has 13 residues.